This T cell receptor (beta chain) is from a study of T cell responses to AZD1222 COVID-19 vaccine. On this clone: Antigen: not known.

Findings and caveats of the study: Repertoire sampling occurred only after the peak T cell response. Donors in the cohort were predominantly white British and more often female, and clonal diversity was possibly underestimated.

Losses at the gene ends were 4 bases for V and 2 bases for J; bases not matched to a gene: 5. CDR1 MNHEY and CDR2 SMNVEV come from the germline V gene (reference sequence). The CDR3 totals 14 residues. Only in-frame clones appear in the TCRdb table, and some are missing; sequencing was by immunoSEQ multiplex PCR. Here the sample spans about 160,000 clones, approximately 90% being singletons. This TCR was sampled from an adult in good health. This chain joins TRBV27 and TRBJ2-7; 7 bases map to TRBD2. The starting material was peripheral blood, obtained on day 0 of AZD1222 vaccination. The CDR3 DNA reads as TGTGCCAGCAGTTCCCTAGCGGATACCTACGAGCAGTACTTC. Protein product: CASSSLADTYEQYF.